Detailed here is one TCR beta chain. The target antigen is unknown. This sample stems from a study of T-cell memory formation after mild COVID-19. Notes on the study in general: CD4/CD8 balance held among clones contracting day 15 to 85, and later expanders leaned CD4+.

After 5'RACE with constant-segment primers, TCR alpha and TCR beta cDNA libraries carrying sample barcodes and UMIs were obtained. One entry per CDR3 protein results from TCRdb running MiXCR on the 5' RACE reads. The sample consists of a few hundred thousand distinct CDR3 sequences, 20% to 25% of them appearing once. Germline lookup yields CDR1 SGHVS and CDR2 FQNEAQ. This CDR3 is 16 amino acids long. The ends were cut back, 5 bases at V and 5 bases at J, with 20 bases in the middle. Sequences were obtained from PBMCs or a T cell subset sorted from them (not recorded which). This receptor was obtained from an adult woman who had mild COVID-19 (a few samples of this study predate the infection). Cell type and time point are not known. The chain carries TRBV7-8 and TRBJ2-3; TRBD2 might be the D (6 bases). This CDR3 reads CASSPNPRRGIDTQYF. CDR3 DNA sequence: TGTGCCAGCAGCCCCAACCCCAGGCGGGGAATAGATACGCAGTATTTT. The variable domain in full, completed from reference TRBV7-8 and TRBJ2-3, reads GAGVSQSPRYKVAKRGQDVALRCDPISGHVSLFWYQQALGQGPEFLTYFQNEAQLDKSGLPSDRFFAERPEGSVSTLKIQRTQQEDSAVYLCASSPNPRRGIDTQYFGPGTRLTVL.